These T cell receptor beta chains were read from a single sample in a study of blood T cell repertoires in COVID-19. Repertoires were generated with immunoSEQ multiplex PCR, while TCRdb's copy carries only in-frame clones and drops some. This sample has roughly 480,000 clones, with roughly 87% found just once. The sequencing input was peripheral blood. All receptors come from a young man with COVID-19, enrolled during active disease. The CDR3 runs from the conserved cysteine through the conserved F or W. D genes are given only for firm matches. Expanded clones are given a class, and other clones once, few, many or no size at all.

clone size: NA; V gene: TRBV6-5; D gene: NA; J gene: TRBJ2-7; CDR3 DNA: TGTGCCAGCAGTTACTCGCTCGTGGGGCTCTACGAGCAGTACTTC; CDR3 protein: CASSYSLVGLYEQYF
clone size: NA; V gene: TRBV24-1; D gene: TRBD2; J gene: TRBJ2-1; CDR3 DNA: TGTGCCACCAGTGAGGGCGGGGGGCACAATGAGCAGTTCTTC; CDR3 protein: CATSEGGGHNEQFF
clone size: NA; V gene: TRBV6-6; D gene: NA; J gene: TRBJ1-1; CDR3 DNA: TGTGCCAGCAGCGCCGGCGGGACCCCGAACACTGAAGCTTTCTTT; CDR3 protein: CASSAGGTPNTEAFF
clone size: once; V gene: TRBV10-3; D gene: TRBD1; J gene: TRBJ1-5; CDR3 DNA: TGTGCCATCAGTGAGGCCAGGGGGCCGGTGGTCAATCAGCCCCAGCATTTT; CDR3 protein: CAISEARGPVVNQPQHF
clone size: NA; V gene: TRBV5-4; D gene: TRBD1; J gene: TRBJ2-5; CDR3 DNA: TGTGCCAGCAGCTGGGCTGACAGGGGGGGTGAGACCCAGTACTTC; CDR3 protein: CASSWADRGGETQYF
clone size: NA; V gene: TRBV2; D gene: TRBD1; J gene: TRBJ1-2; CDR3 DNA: TGTGCCAGCAGGGGACAGGTCCATGGCTACACCTTC; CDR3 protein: CASRGQVHGYTF
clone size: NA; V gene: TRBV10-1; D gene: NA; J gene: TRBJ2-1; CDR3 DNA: TGCGCCAGCGCGGGAAACTCCTACAATGAGCAGTTCTTC; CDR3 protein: CASAGNSYNEQFF
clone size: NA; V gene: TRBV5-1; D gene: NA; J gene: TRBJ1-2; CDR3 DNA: TGCGCCAGCAGTCGACAAACAGGGAACTATGGCTACACCTTC; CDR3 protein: CASSRQTGNYGYTF
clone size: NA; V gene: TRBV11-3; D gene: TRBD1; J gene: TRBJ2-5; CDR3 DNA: TGTGCCAGCAGCCCCTCCAGGGGGCGAGAGACCCAGTACTTC; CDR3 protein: CASSPSRGRETQYF
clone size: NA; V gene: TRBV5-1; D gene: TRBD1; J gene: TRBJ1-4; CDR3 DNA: TGCGCCAGCAGCCAGGACAGGGGGGGTGAAAAACTGTTTTTT; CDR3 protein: CASSQDRGGEKLFF
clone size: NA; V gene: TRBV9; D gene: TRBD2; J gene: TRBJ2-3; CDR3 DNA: TGTGCCAGCAGCGCGTCGGGACTAGCGGGAGTAGAAACGCAGTATTTT; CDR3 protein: CASSASGLAGVETQYF
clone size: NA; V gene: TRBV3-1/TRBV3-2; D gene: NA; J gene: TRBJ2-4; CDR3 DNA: TGTGCCAGCAGCCTTACGGGGGGCCTAGCCAAAAACATTCAGTACTTC; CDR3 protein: CASSLTGGLAKNIQYF
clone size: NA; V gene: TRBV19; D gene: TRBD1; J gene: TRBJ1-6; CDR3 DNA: TGTGCCAGTAGTATAACAGGGGGCTATAATTCACCCCTCCACTTT; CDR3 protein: CASSITGGYNSPLHF
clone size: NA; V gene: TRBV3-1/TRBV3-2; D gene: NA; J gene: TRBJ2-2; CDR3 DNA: TGTGCCAGCAGCCCCTGGGATAGCGGAAACACCGGGGAGCTGTTTTTT; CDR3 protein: CASSPWDSGNTGELFF
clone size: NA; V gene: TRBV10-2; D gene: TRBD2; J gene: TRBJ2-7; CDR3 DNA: TGCGCCAGTCGCACTAGCGGGAGGGCCTACGAGCAGTACTTC; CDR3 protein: CASRTSGRAYEQYF
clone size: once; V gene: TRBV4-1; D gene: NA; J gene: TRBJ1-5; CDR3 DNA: TGCGCCAGCAGCCTACAGGAGAGACAGCCCCAGCATTTT; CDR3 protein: CASSLQERQPQHF
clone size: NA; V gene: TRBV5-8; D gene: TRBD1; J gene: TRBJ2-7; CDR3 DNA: TGTGCCAGCAGCTTCGCCGGGACAGGGTTATACGAGCAGTACTTC; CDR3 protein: CASSFAGTGLYEQYF
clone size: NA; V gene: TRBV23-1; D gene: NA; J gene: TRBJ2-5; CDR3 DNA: TGCGCCAGCAGTCGACAATGGGGCGAGACCCAGTACTTC; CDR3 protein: CASSRQWGETQYF
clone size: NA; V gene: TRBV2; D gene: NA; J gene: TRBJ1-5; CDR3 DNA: TGTGCCAGCAGTGGGGGGGGGACACCCCGAAATCAGCCCCAGCATTTT; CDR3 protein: CASSGGGTPRNQPQHF
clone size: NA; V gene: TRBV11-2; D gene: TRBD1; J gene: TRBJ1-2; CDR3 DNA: TGTGCCAGCAGCTCCACGTCAGGGGGTTCCTATGGCTACACCTTC; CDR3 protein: CASSSTSGGSYGYTF
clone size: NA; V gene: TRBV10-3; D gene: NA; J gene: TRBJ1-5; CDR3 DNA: TGTGCCATCAGTGAGTCGAGACAGGCCCAAAATAGCAATCAGCCCCAGCATTTT; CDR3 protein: CAISESRQAQNSNQPQHF
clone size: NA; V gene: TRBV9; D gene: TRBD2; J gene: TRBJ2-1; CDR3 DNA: TGTGCCAGCAGCCTCCGTAGCGGGAGGTCCTACAATGAGCAGTTCTTC; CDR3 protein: CASSLRSGRSYNEQFF
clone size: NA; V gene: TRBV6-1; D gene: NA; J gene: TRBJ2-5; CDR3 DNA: TGTGCCAGCAGTGAAGCGGGGGGCCAAGAGACCCAGTACTTC; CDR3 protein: CASSEAGGQETQYF
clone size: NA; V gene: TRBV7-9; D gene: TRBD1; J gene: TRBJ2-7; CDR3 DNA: TGTGCCAGCAGCTCGAAGGACAGGGTTGAGCAGTACTTC; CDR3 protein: CASSSKDRVEQYF
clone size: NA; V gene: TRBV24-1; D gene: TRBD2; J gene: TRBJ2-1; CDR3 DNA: TGTGCCACCAAGGCTAGCGGGAGCTATGAGCAGTTCTTC; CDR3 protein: CATKASGSYEQFF
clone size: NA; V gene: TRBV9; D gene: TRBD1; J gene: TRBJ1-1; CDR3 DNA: TGTGCCAGCAGCGCCCAAGGACAGGTCGCTGAAGCTTTCTTT; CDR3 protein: CASSAQGQVAEAFF
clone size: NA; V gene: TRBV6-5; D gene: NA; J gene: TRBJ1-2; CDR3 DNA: TGTGCCAGCATAGAAGTCGGCTACACCTTC; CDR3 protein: CASIEVGYTF
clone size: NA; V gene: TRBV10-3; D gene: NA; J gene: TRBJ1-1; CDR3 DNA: TGTGCCATCAAACTAGAAGTGAACACTGAAGCTTTCTTT; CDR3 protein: CAIKLEVNTEAFF
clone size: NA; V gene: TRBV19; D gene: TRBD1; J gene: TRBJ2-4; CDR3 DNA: TGTGCCAGTGGGGGACAGGGGGCGTCCAAAAACATTCAGTACTTC; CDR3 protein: CASGGQGASKNIQYF
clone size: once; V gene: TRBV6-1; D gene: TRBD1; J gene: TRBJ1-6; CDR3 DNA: TGTGCCAGCAGTGATCGTCCCGGGGGGACAGGCAATTCACCCCTCCACTTT; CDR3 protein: CASSDRPGGTGNSPLHF
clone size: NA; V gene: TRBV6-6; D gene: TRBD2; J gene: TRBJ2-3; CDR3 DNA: TGTGCCAGCAGTGCTCGGGGTAGCGGGAGCACAGATACGCAGTATTTT; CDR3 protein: CASSARGSGSTDTQYF
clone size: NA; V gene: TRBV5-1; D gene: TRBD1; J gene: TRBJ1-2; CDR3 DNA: TGCGCCAGCAGGTTGGTACCCGGGACAGAGAACTATGGCTACACCTTC; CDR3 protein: CASRLVPGTENYGYTF
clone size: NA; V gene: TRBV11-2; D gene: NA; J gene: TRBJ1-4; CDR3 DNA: TGTGCCAGCAGCCCCCGGGTGGGTGAAAAACTGTTTTTT; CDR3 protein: CASSPRVGEKLFF
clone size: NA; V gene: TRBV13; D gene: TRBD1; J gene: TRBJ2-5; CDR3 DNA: TGTGCCAGCGGGTTCAGACAGGGGGAAGAGACCCAGTACTTC; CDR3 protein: CASGFRQGEETQYF
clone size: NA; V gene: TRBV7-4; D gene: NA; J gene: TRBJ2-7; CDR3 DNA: TGTGCCAGCAGCCAAGAGTGTTACTCCTACGAGCAGTACTTC; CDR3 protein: CASSQECYSYEQYF
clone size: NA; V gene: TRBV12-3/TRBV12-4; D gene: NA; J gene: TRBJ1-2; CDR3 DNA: TGTGCCAGCAGTACAGGCAGGGGCTATGGCTACACCTTC; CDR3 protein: CASSTGRGYGYTF
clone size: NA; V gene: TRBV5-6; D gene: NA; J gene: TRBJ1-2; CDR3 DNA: TGTGCCAGCAGCTTGAAAGGGGCCGGATTGAGCTACACTTTC; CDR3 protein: CASSLKGAGLSYTF
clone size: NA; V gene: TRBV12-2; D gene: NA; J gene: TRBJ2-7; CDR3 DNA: TGTGCAAGTCGCGGTGGCTCCGACAGGGAGGAAACCTACGAGCAGTACTTC; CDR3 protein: CASRGGSDREETYEQYF
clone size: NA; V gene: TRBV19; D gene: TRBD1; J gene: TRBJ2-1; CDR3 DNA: TGTGCCAGTAGGGGGACAGGGAAATTTGAGCAGTTCTTC; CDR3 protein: CASRGTGKFEQFF
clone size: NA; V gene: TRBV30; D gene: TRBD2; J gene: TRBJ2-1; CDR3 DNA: TGTGCCTGGAGTGTATTGCGGGAGAGGGGTGAGCAGTTCTTC; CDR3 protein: CAWSVLRERGEQFF
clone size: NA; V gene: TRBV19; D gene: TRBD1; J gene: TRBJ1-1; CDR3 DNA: TGTGCCAGTACTAGGGACAGGAACACTGAAGCTTTCTTT; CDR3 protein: CASTRDRNTEAFF
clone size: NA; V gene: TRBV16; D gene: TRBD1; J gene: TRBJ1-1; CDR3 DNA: TGTGCCAGCACCCAAAAGGGGAGACAGGGAGGCACTGAAGCTTTCTTT; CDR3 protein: CASTQKGRQGGTEAFF
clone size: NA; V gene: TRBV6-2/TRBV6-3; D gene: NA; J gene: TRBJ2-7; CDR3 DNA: TGTGCCAGCAGTTCGAACAGTAACCCCCTCCCTCGGGAGCAGTACTTC; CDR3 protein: CASSSNSNPLPREQYF
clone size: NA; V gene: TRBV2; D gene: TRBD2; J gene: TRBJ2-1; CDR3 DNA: TGTGCCAGCAGTGCCGGGACTAGCGGGACGTTCTTC; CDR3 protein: CASSAGTSGTFF
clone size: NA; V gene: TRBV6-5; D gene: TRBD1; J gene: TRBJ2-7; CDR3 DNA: TGTGCCAGCAGTTACCGGGACAGGGGAATCTACGAGCAGTACTTC; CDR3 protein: CASSYRDRGIYEQYF